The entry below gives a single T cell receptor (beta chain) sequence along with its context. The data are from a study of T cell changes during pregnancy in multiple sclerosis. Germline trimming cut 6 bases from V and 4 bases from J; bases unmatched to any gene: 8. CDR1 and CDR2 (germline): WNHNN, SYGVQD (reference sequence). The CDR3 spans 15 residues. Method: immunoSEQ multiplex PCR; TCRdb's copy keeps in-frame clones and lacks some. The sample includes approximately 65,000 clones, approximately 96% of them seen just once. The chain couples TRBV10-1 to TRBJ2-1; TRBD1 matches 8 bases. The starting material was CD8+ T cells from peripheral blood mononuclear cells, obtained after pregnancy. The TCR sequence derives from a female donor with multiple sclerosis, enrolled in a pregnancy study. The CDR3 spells CASRGRDRNYNEQFF. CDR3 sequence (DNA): TGCGCCAGCAGGGGAAGGGACAGGAATTACAATGAGCAGTTCTTC.